These 6 T cell receptor beta chains originate from one sample sequenced in a study of blood T cell repertoires in COVID-19. Assay used: immunoSEQ multiplex PCR; TCRdb lists only in-frame clones, some missing. Of approximately 190,000 clones in the sample, around 80% were seen once. Sequenced: peripheral blood. These receptors were collected from a human donor with acute or convalescent COVID-19. The donor label of this sample is uncertain.

The chain links TRBV6-5 to TRBJ1-6; D might be TRBD1 (5 bases). Germline V gene lookup returns CDR1 MNHEY and CDR2 SVGAGI. The CDR3 totals 15 residues. V lost 6 bases and J 7 bases, leaving 16 bases between the germline ends. CDR3 region: CASRIRGPMNSPLHF. CDR3 nucleotide sequence: TGTGCCAGCAGGATAAGGGGTCCGATGAATTCACCCCTCCACTTT.

The gene calls are TRBV6-2 or TRBV6-3 and TRBJ2-1; the D is unclear. V lost 5 bases and J 7 bases, leaving 12 bases between the germline ends. The CDR3 totals 13 residues. Germline CDR1 MNHEY, CDR2 SVGEGT. CDR3 sequence (DNA): TGTGCCAGCAGTCCCCCCGGGTGGAATGAGCAGTTCTTC. It yields the protein CASSPPGWNEQFF.

The chain couples TRBV19 to TRBJ2-3; 8 nucleotides agree with TRBD1. Germline V gene data show CDR1 as LNHDA and CDR2 as SQIVND (reference sequence). The length of the CDR3 is 15 residues. Germline trimming cut 4 bases from V and 0 bases from J; bases unmatched to any gene: 3. CDR3 coding DNA: TGTGCCAGTAGTACCGGGACAGGTAGCACAGATACGCAGTATTTT. Its protein is CASSTGTGSTDTQYF.

J is TRBJ2-7 and V is TRBV9; a weak D match, TRBD2 (5 bases). This CDR3 has 14 amino acids. CDR1 is SGDLS, CDR2 YYNGEE, per germline. V was clipped by 0 bases and J by 7 bases, with 14 bases between them. CDR3 protein: CASSVGGESGEQYF. In nucleotides, the CDR3 is TGTGCCAGCAGCGTAGGGGGAGAGTCGGGTGAGCAGTACTTC. The complete variable domain, with remaining parts taken from reference TRBV9 and TRBJ2-7, reads DSGVTQTPKHLITATGQRVTLRCSPRSGDLSVYWYQQSLDQGLQFLIQYYNGEERAKGNILERFSAQQFPDLHSELNLSSLELGDSALYFCASSVGGESGEQYFGPGTRLTVT.

This chain links TRBV6-1 with TRBJ2-6; a weak D match, TRBD1 (6 bases). Per the germline V gene, CDR1 is MNHNS and CDR2 is SASEGT. The CDR3 consists of 17 residues. Trimming shortened V by 3 bases and J by 0 bases, and 12 bases separated the two germline ends. This CDR3 reads CASSEPAQGSGANVLTF. CDR3 DNA: TGTGCCAGCAGTGAGCCAGCACAGGGCTCTGGGGCCAACGTCCTGACTTTC.

The DNA of the CDR3 is TGTGCCAGCAGTCCCACAGGGGGTTACTACGAGCAGTACTTC. It yields the protein CASSPTGGYYEQYF. The chain recombines TRBV6-5 with TRBJ2-7; TRBD1 aligns across 8 bases. This CDR3 contains 14 residues. CDR1 and CDR2 (germline): MNHEY, SVGAGI. V shed 5 bases, J shed 3 bases, and the junction held 6 bases outside the gene matches.